Listed here are 30 T cell receptor beta chains from one sample, sequenced in a study of T cell responses to AZD1222 COVID-19 vaccine. Method: immunoSEQ multiplex PCR; TCRdb's copy keeps in-frame clones and lacks some. The sample shows approximately 98,000 clones, more than 70% of them seen only once. Sample: peripheral blood, taken on day 0 of AZD1222 vaccination. The receptors stem from an adult in good health.

V is TRBV6-6 and J is TRBJ2-1; TRBD1 matches at 9 bases. CDR1 is MNHNY and CDR2 is SVGAGI in the germline V gene (reference sequence). V shed 5 bases and J 5 bases; nucleotides not matched to a gene: 4. This CDR3 contains 14 residues. This CDR3 is CASSPRDRDNEQFF. The CDR3 bases are TGTGCCAGCAGTCCCCGGGACAGGGACAATGAGCAGTTCTTC.

This clone turned up a few times. The V gene is TRBV4-2, the J gene TRBJ2-7, with TRBD2 identical over 8 bases. The length of the CDR3 is 17 residues. Germline-derived CDR1 and CDR2 are LGHNA and YNFKEQ. V lost 3 bases, J lost 3 bases, and 13 bases stayed unmatched. The CDR3 protein is CASSQDKFGTRVYEQYF. DNA of the CDR3: TGTGCCAGCAGCCAGGACAAATTCGGGACTAGGGTCTACGAGCAGTACTTC.

V is TRBV4-1 and J is TRBJ2-1; D is perhaps TRBD1 (6 bases). CDR1 and CDR2 (germline): MGHRA, YSYEKL. Trimming took off 2 bases at V and 8 bases at J, with 19 bases between the two ends. The CDR3 runs to 16 residues. The CDR3 nucleotides read TGCGCCAGCAGCCAAAGTCTGACAGGTGTCTCGGATGAGCAGTTCTTC. Its protein is CASSQSLTGVSDEQFF.

In this sample, this clone turned up once. The chain carries TRBV5-1 and TRBJ2-7, with D hard to call. The CDR3 extends over 13 amino acids. The germline V and J ends were trimmed by 0 bases and 1 base, with 5 bases remaining between them. Germline V gene lookup returns CDR1 SGHRS and CDR2 YFSETQ. The CDR3 DNA reads as TGCGCCAGCAGCTTGGACGGGTCCTACGAGCAGTACTTC. Translating it yields CASSLDGSYEQYF.

This clone occurred a few times. This sequence joins TRBV3-1 (or the pseudogene TRBV3-2) and TRBJ1-6; possible D gene TRBD1, 5 bases. Trimming removed 1 base at V and 14 bases at J, with 12 bases between. The CDR3 contains 13 residues. Germline assignment: CDR1 LGHDT and CDR2 YNNKEL (reference sequence). In DNA form, the CDR3 reads TGTGCCAGCAGCCAAGGGGCCCGGGGGACCCTCCACTTT. Translation: CASSQGARGTLHF.

J is TRBJ1-5 and V is TRBV6-5; a possible D gene is TRBD1 (5 bases). The ends were cut back, 8 bases at V and 4 bases at J, with 15 bases in the middle. This CDR3 region has 14 residues. Per germline, CDR1 MNHEY and CDR2 SVGAGI. CDR3 protein: CASRVRGGNQPQHF. For the CDR3, the DNA is TGTGCCAGCCGCGTCCGGGGCGGGAATCAGCCCCAGCATTTT.

CDR3 coding DNA: TGTGCCAGCAGCCAAGACAGAGTTTCCTATGGCTACACCTTC. Protein product: CASSQDRVSYGYTF. The rearrangement joins TRBV3-1 (or the pseudogene TRBV3-2) to TRBJ1-2; D is undetermined. The CDR3 totals 14 residues. Germline CDR1 LGHDT, CDR2 YNNKEL (reference sequence). The germline V and J ends were trimmed by 0 bases and 4 bases, with 9 bases remaining between them.

Only a few counts were recorded for this clone. This sequence joins TRBV30 and TRBJ1-5; D perhaps matches TRBD1 (5 bases). The CDR3 spans 17 residues. CDR1 is GTSNPN and CDR2 is SVGIG in the germline V gene (reference sequence). V lost 3 bases, J lost 3 bases, and 21 bases lay in between. The CDR3 protein is CAWSPPPFGGNNQPQHF. For the CDR3, the DNA is TGTGCCTGGAGCCCGCCCCCATTTGGGGGGAACAATCAGCCCCAGCATTTT. Variable domain in full (rest from reference TRBV30 and TRBJ1-5): SQTIHQWPATLVQPVGSPLSLECTVEGTSNPNLYWYRQAAGRGLQLLFYSVGIGQISSEVPQNLSASRPQDRQFILSSKKLLLSDSGFYLCAWSPPPFGGNNQPQHFGDGTRLSIL.

The V and J genes are TRBV15 and TRBJ1-6; tentative D call: TRBD1 (5 bases). Trimming left V 0 bases short and J 5 bases short, with 5 bases between. Germline loops: CDR1 LNHNV, CDR2 YYDKDF (reference sequence). The CDR3 has 14 amino acids. The CDR3 nucleotides are TGTGCCACCAGCAGAGACAGGGATAATTCACCCCTCCACTTT. Protein: CATSRDRDNSPLHF. The variable domain in full, with the rest retrieved from reference TRBV15 and TRBJ1-6, is DAMVIQNPRYQVTQFGKPVTLSCSQTLNHNVMYWYQQKSSQAPKLLFHYYDKDFNNEADTPDNFQSRRPNTSFCFLDIRSPGLGDTAMYLCATSRDRDNSPLHFGNGTRLTVT.

The chain couples TRBV7-9 to TRBJ1-1, with D unresolved. V lost 1 base to trimming and J lost 1 base, with 10 bases between them. The CDR3 is made up of 15 amino acids. The germline V gene has CDR1 SEHNR and CDR2 FQNEAQ (reference sequence). Written as DNA, the CDR3 is TGTGCCAGCAGCTTAGTCGTTTACGGGAACACTGAAGCTTTCTTT. This encodes CASSLVVYGNTEAFF.

The chain links TRBV28 to TRBJ2-5; no clear D. This CDR3 comprises 16 residues. CDR1 and CDR2 (germline): MDHEN, SYDVKM. The V and J ends lost 5 bases and 9 bases respectively, with 25 bases between them. The CDR3 DNA follows: TGTGCCAGCAGTGACCTCCGGACCACCACCGTTAAAGCCCAGTACTTC. Translating it yields CASSDLRTTTVKAQYF.

The rearrangement links TRBV19 to TRBJ2-1; D remains ambiguous. CDR3 length equals 16 residues. The V end was cut by 1 base, the J end by 0 bases, with 10 bases between. Germline-derived CDR1 and CDR2 are LNHDA and SQIVND (reference sequence). CDR3 bases: TGTGCCAGTAGTATAGTTGCTGCAAGCTCCTACAATGAGCAGTTCTTC. This gives the protein CASSIVAASSYNEQFF.

The gene calls are TRBV7-8 and TRBJ1-2; 9 bases fit TRBD1. Germline V gene data show CDR1 as SGHVS and CDR2 as FQNEAQ. Trimming took 4 bases from V and 2 from J; bases not matched to a gene: 8. CDR3 length: 16 residues. The CDR3 protein is CASSWVTGGANYGYTF. CDR3 DNA sequence: TGTGCCAGCAGCTGGGTAACAGGGGGCGCCAACTATGGCTACACCTTC.

The rearrangement uses TRBV28 and TRBJ1-2, with 9 nucleotides matching TRBD1. The V gene's germline CDR1 is MDHEN and CDR2 SYDVKM. V gave up 6 bases and J gave up 3 bases; unmatched junction bases: 5. This CDR3 comprises 14 residues. CDR3: CASRGDRAYYGYTF. CDR3 coding DNA: TGTGCCAGCAGGGGGGACAGGGCATACTATGGCTACACCTTC.

The rearrangement links TRBV29-1 to TRBJ1-1; TRBD1 is a possible D gene (6 bases). The CDR3 has 13 residues. Germline V gives CDR1 SQVTM, CDR2 ANQGSEA. V gave up 6 bases and J gave up 0 bases, with 11 bases separating them. The DNA of the CDR3 is TGCAGCGTCCGGGACAAGGTGAACACTGAAGCTTTCTTT. This translates into CSVRDKVNTEAFF.

The V gene is TRBV6-5, the J gene TRBJ1-5; D is possibly TRBD1 (6 bases). Trimming shortened V by 0 bases and J by 6 bases, and 12 bases separated the two germline ends. The CDR3 has 15 amino acids. Germline V gene sequence: CDR1 MNHEY, CDR2 SVGAGI. The CDR3 region has the DNA TGTGCCAGCAGTTACTCCGGCAGGGGCGGTCAGCCCCAGCATTTT. Residues: CASSYSGRGGQPQHF.

The CDR3 DNA is TGCAGCGTTGGGGACAGGGAATACTACGAGCAGTACTTC. Translating gives CSVGDREYYEQYF. V usage is TRBV29-1 and J usage is TRBJ2-7, with 9 bases identical to TRBD1. Germline CDR1 and CDR2: SQVTM and ANQGSEA. V lost 4 bases, J lost 3 bases, and 4 bases stayed unmatched. This CDR3 spans 13 amino acids.

J is TRBJ2-3 and V is TRBV19; 7 bases are a match to TRBD1. Trimming at V came to 7 bases and at J to 4 bases, leaving 5 bases not matched to a gene. The CDR3 is 13 amino acids. Germline assignment: CDR1 LNHDA and CDR2 SQIVND (reference sequence). In DNA, the CDR3 is TGTGCCAGTACCACCGGACAGGCAGATACGCAGTATTTT. It codes for CASTTGQADTQYF.

The V gene is TRBV7-2, the J gene TRBJ1-1; possible D gene TRBD1, 5 bases. This CDR3 contains 15 residues. V was clipped by 0 bases and J by 3 bases, with 11 bases between them. Germline V CDR1 and CDR2: SGHTA, FQGNSA. The CDR3 nucleotides read TGTGCCAGCAGCTTAGCAGGGGCAGGCCACACTGAAGCTTTCTTT. Encoded protein: CASSLAGAGHTEAFF.

The chain links TRBV9 to TRBJ2-6; 10 bases align to TRBD1. Trimming at V came to 3 bases and at J to 2 bases, leaving 11 bases not matched to a gene. CDR3 length: 19 residues. Germline CDR1 and CDR2: SGDLS and YYNGEE. The CDR3 nucleotides read TGTGCCAGCAGCGGCCCCGGGACAGGGGATGGCGCTGGGGCCAACGTCCTGACTTTC. Its protein is CASSGPGTGDGAGANVLTF.

This chain links TRBV6-5 with TRBJ1-2; 11 bases fit TRBD1. This CDR3 region has 13 residues. CDR1 is MNHEY, CDR2 SVGAGI, per germline. V dropped 7 bases and J dropped 7; count of bases not matched to a gene: 5. The CDR3 DNA reads as TGTGCCAGCACACGGGGACAGGGGGGTGGCTACACCTTC. Translated: CASTRGQGGGYTF.

The V gene is TRBV7-2, the J gene TRBJ2-2; no reliable D call. V lost 0 bases and J 6 bases, leaving 8 bases between the germline ends. This CDR3 has 14 amino acids. Germline V gene data show CDR1 as SGHTA and CDR2 as FQGNSA. The CDR3 DNA reads as TGTGCCAGCAGCTTAGCGCGGCCACCCGGGGAGCTGTTTTTT. Encoded protein: CASSLARPPGELFF.

The chain employs TRBV2 and TRBJ2-5; 8 nucleotides match TRBD2. The trim removed 7 bases at V and 5 bases at J, leaving 15 bases unmatched. The germline CDR1 and CDR2 sequences are SNHLY and FYNNEI. The CDR3 runs 16 residues. The DNA of the CDR3 is TGTGCCAGCAACCGGGTTAGCGGGGCCTCAGGGGAGACCCAGTACTTC. It translates to CASNRVSGASGETQYF.

The chain links TRBV7-6 to TRBJ2-5, with 9 bases lining up with TRBD1. The CDR3 totals 14 residues. V shed 7 bases, J shed 5 bases, and the junction held 8 bases outside the gene matches. From germline, CDR1 is SGHVS and CDR2 FNYEAQ. CDR3 sequence (DNA): TGTGCCAGCACCTCGGGGACAGGGAGTGAGACCCAGTACTTC. It specifies CASTSGTGSETQYF.

The chain joins TRBV7-9 to TRBJ1-1; D perhaps matches TRBD1 (5 bases). Between the trimmed V and J ends, which lost 2 bases and 5 bases, there was a span of 9 bases. This CDR3 has 13 amino acids. CDR1 is SEHNR and CDR2 is FQNEAQ in the germline V gene (reference sequence). The CDR3 nucleotides are TGTGCCAGCAGCTTACTTGAGGGGACTGAAGCTTTCTTT. Encoded protein: CASSLLEGTEAFF.

Here the CDR3 DNA reads TGTGCCAGCAGCGCTTGGGGGGCGCTTGACTCTGGGGCCAACGTCCTGACTTTC. This codes for CASSAWGALDSGANVLTF. The chain recombines TRBV9 with TRBJ2-6; D is perhaps TRBD1 or TRBD2 (6 bases each). V lost 3 bases, J lost 0 bases, and 16 bases lay in between. The CDR3 consists of 18 residues. The germline gives CDR1 SGDLS, CDR2 YYNGEE. The complete variable domain, with remaining parts taken from reference TRBV9 and TRBJ2-6, reads DSGVTQTPKHLITATGQRVTLRCSPRSGDLSVYWYQQSLDQGLQFLIQYYNGEERAKGNILERFSAQQFPDLHSELNLSSLELGDSALYFCASSAWGALDSGANVLTFGAGSRLTVL.

The chain is built from TRBV28 and TRBJ2-1; 7 bases line up with TRBD2. Trimming cost V 5 bases and J 4 bases; bases outside gene matches: 8. The CDR3 runs to 15 residues. Germline V gives CDR1 MDHEN, CDR2 SYDVKM. CDR3 nucleotides: TGTGCCAGCAGTATGGGGGGGACGAATTACAATGAGCAGTTCTTC. Encoded protein: CASSMGGTNYNEQFF. Full variable domain (remainder filled in from reference TRBV28 and TRBJ2-1): DVKVTQSSRYLVKRTGEKVFLECVQDMDHENMFWYRQDPGLGLRLIYFSYDVKMKEKGDIPEGYSVSREKKERFSLILESASTNQTSMYLCASSMGGTNYNEQFFGPGTRLTVL.

Only one count was recorded for this clone. The chain uses TRBV5-1 and TRBJ1-4; perhaps TRBD1 as D (5 bases). This CDR3 is 14 amino acids long. CDR1 is SGHRS, CDR2 YFSETQ, per germline. The V end lost 4 bases, the J end lost 4 bases, and 11 bases lay between the germline ends. The CDR3 spells CASSRDGVNEKLFF. CDR3 in DNA: TGCGCCAGCAGCCGGGACGGGGTTAATGAAAAACTGTTTTTT.

The rearrangement joins TRBV18 to TRBJ2-1, with a possible D match to TRBD2 (6 bases). CDR3 length: 15 amino acids. The germline V gene has CDR1 KGHSH and CDR2 LQKENI. With 2 bases removed from V and 4 bases from J, the gap between germline ends came to 12 bases. The CDR3 DNA sequence: TGTGCCAGCTCACCAACCGGGACTTTATACAATGAGCAGTTCTTC. Its protein is CASSPTGTLYNEQFF.

This clone has only a few counts. J is TRBJ1-2 and V is TRBV10-3; TRBD1 aligns across 9 bases. The length of the CDR3 is 14 residues. Losses at the gene ends were 3 bases for V and 6 bases for J; bases not matched to a gene: 5. CDR1 is ENHRY and CDR2 is SYGVKD in the germline V gene. This CDR3 is CAISDKDRGDGYTF. The CDR3 coding sequence is TGTGCCATCAGTGATAAGGACAGGGGCGATGGCTACACCTTC.